What follows are 25 T cell receptor beta chains derived from one specimen sequenced in a study of T cells in Graves' hyperthyroidism and ophthalmopathy. TCR beta CDR3 sequences were amplified from RNA transcripts. TCR CDR3 underwent first-round RT-PCR with the HTBI primer set. MiXCR, run by TCRdb on the multiplex PCR reads, gives a single entry per CDR3 protein. The table has about 300,000 distinct CDR3 sequences, about 19% seen once. The sequenced sample was blood. Receptors originate from a man over 45 with Graves' ophthalmopathy.

This clonotype was counted at least ten times. V is TRBV5-1 and J is TRBJ2-1; weak D call: TRBD1 (5 bases). V lost 0 bases, J lost 5 bases, and 9 bases lay in between. Germline assignment: CDR1 SGHRS and CDR2 YFSETQ. The CDR3 runs 14 residues. The CDR3 nucleotides are TGCGCCAGCAGCTTGGAGCAGGGAAACAATGAGCAGTTCTTC. Translation: CASSLEQGNNEQFF.

This clonotype was seen only once. V usage is TRBV5-6 and J usage is TRBJ2-1, with 11 bases that match TRBD2. The V and J ends lost 6 bases and 9 bases, in that order; junction bases with no gene match: 11. Germline CDR1 reads SGHDT; CDR2 reads YYEEEE. CDR3 size: 15 residues. The CDR3 region is CASTTVLAGVIEQFF. The DNA for the CDR3 is TGTGCCAGCACCACGGTACTAGCGGGAGTTATTGAGCAGTTCTTC.

CDR3 in amino acids: CSGELGTDTQYF. As DNA, the CDR3 is TGCAGTGGGGAGTTGGGCACAGATACGCAGTATTTT. The chain combines TRBV20-1 with TRBJ2-3; TRBD2 might be the D (5 bases). This CDR3 has 12 amino acids. Deletions cut 7 bases from V and 1 base from J, with 9 bases between. The germline CDR1 and CDR2 sequences are DFQATT and SNEGSKA (reference sequence).

This clonotype was observed a few times. A read error may produce the germline difference seen at one junction end. DNA for the CDR3: TGTGCCAGCAGTCCCGGACTAGCGGGAGGGCCAAACTTC. Amino acid sequence: CASSPGLAGGPNF. The chain recombines TRBV28 with TRBJ2-5; 15 bases match TRBD2. Germline values: CDR1 MDHEN, CDR2 SYDVKM. The CDR3 runs to 13 residues.

V and J are TRBV24-1 and TRBJ2-1; D may be TRBD1 or TRBD2 (5 bases each). Germline values: CDR1 KGHDR, CDR2 SFDVKD. The CDR3 contains 16 residues. V was trimmed by 4 bases and J by 6 bases, leaving 18 bases between them. CDR3 bases: TGTGCCACCAGTGAGGGACGGGTGTTGTCGCTCAATGAGCAGTTCTTC. Translated, it gives CATSEGRVLSLNEQFF.

This clonotype was detected a few times. The V and J genes are TRBV3-1 and TRBJ1-4, with D unresolved. This CDR3 contains 15 residues. The V end lost 0 bases, the J end lost 5 bases, and 10 bases lay between the germline ends. Germline values: CDR1 LGHDT, CDR2 YNNKEL (reference sequence). In nucleotides, the CDR3 is TGTGCCAGCAGCCAAGAAACCGGCGGGAATGAAAAACTGTTTTTT. This encodes CASSQETGGNEKLFF. Complete variable domain (other parts from reference TRBV3-1 and TRBJ1-4): DTAVSQTPKYLVTQMGNDKSIKCEQNLGHDTMYWYKQDSKKFLKIMFSYNNKELIINETVPNRFSPKSPDKAHLNLHINSLELGDSAVYFCASSQETGGNEKLFFGSGTQLSVL.

V is TRBV4-1 and J is TRBJ2-1; 9 nucleotides match TRBD1. Trimming cost V 0 bases and J 9 bases; bases outside gene matches: 12. Germline CDR1 MGHRA, CDR2 YSYEKL. The length of the CDR3 is 17 residues. The DNA of the CDR3 is TGCGCCAGCAGCCAAGAAGTGATCGGGACAGGGCGTGTTGAGCAGTTCTTC. Its translation is CASSQEVIGTGRVEQFF.

The genes are TRBV20-1 and TRBJ2-3; tentative D call: TRBD2 (5 bases). The CDR3 has 14 residues. The germline V gene encodes CDR1 DFQATT and CDR2 SNEGSKA (reference sequence). Deletions cut 4 bases from V and 0 bases from J, with 11 bases between. As DNA, the CDR3 is TGCAGTGCTACAGGAGGCGGAAGCACAGATACGCAGTATTTT. Protein sequence: CSATGGGSTDTQYF.

The chain joins TRBV27 to TRBJ2-2, with D perhaps matching TRBD1 (5 bases). CDR1 MNHEY and CDR2 SMNVEV come from the germline V gene (reference sequence). V gave up 5 bases and J gave up 0 bases, with 7 bases separating them. The CDR3 length is 14 residues. The CDR3, as DNA: TGTGCCAGCAGTCCGGACACGAACACCGGGGAGCTGTTTTTT. Residues: CASSPDTNTGELFF.

This clonotype was observed many times. CDR3 in amino acids: CASSLETGGGYEQYF. CDR3 coding DNA: TGCGCCAGCAGCCTAGAGACAGGGGGTGGCTACGAGCAGTACTTC. This sequence joins TRBV5-1 and TRBJ2-7; 9 bases are a match to TRBD1. The CDR3 is 15 amino acids. Trimming removed 4 bases from V and 3 bases from J; junction bases left unmatched: 8. CDR1 and CDR2 from the germline V gene are SGHRS and YFSETQ.

The chain uses TRBV20-1 and TRBJ2-1, with D unresolved. Trimming took off 4 bases at V and 9 bases at J, with 10 bases between the two ends. The germline gives CDR1 DFQATT, CDR2 SNEGSKA (reference sequence). The CDR3 has 11 residues. DNA for the CDR3: TGCAGTGCTAATAATGTGGGTGAGCAGTTCTTC. Translating gives CSANNVGEQFF.

The sample holds many counts of this clonotype. The chain recombines TRBV28 with TRBJ2-3; 12 bases line up with TRBD2. There are 17 residues in the CDR3. Germline trimming cut 4 bases from V and 2 bases from J; bases unmatched to any gene: 7. Germline V gene lookup returns CDR1 MDHEN and CDR2 SYDVKM. CDR3 sequence reads: CASSSLRTSGITDTQYF. The CDR3 DNA sequence: TGTGCCAGCAGTTCCTTGAGGACTAGCGGGATCACAGATACGCAGTATTTT. The complete variable domain, with remaining parts taken from reference TRBV28 and TRBJ2-3, reads DVKVTQSSRYLVKRTGEKVFLECVQDMDHENMFWYRQDPGLGLRLIYFSYDVKMKEKGDIPEGYSVSREKKERFSLILESASTNQTSMYLCASSSLRTSGITDTQYFGPGTRLTVL.

In this sample, this clonotype turned up a few times. The chain is built from TRBV6-1 and TRBJ2-1; TRBD2 aligns across 11 bases. The CDR3 extends over 16 amino acids. V trimming: 5 bases; J trimming: 4 bases; junction bases outside the gene matches: 7. Germline V CDR1 and CDR2: MNHNS, SASEGT. The CDR3 is CASSKKGLADYNEQFF. CDR3 coding DNA: TGTGCCAGCAGTAAGAAGGGACTAGCGGATTACAATGAGCAGTTCTTC.

The table lists this clonotype with a few counts. Here the CDR3 reads CASSFRDSPTDTQYF. In DNA form, the CDR3 reads TGTGCCAGCAGTTTCCGGGACTCCCCTACAGATACGCAGTATTTT. V gene TRBV2 combines with J gene TRBJ2-3; TRBD2 might be the D (6 bases). V was pared by 5 bases and J by 3 bases, with 15 bases between. This CDR3 has 15 amino acids. The germline CDR1 and CDR2 sequences are SNHLY and FYNNEI.

This clonotype was picked up a small number of times. J is TRBJ2-1 and V is TRBV4-1; D not certain. CDR1 MGHRA and CDR2 YSYEKL come from the germline V gene. V was trimmed by 3 bases and J by 9 bases, leaving 9 bases between them. There are 12 residues in the CDR3. CDR3 in amino acids: CASSQKDREQFF. In nucleotides, the CDR3 is TGCGCCAGCAGCCAGAAAGATCGTGAGCAGTTCTTC.

This clonotype showed up just a few times. This sequence joins TRBV20-1 and TRBJ2-2; no definite D call. CDR1 and CDR2 (germline): DFQATT, SNEGSKA (reference sequence). Trimming removed 2 bases from V and 4 bases from J, with 8 bases in between. The CDR3 sequence is 13 residues long. The CDR3 DNA sequence: TGCAGTGCTAGATCTGGGGTCACCGGGGAGCTGTTTTTT. Amino acid sequence: CSARSGVTGELFF.

With regard to this clonotype: This may be a read error: a much more frequent sequence differs by one nucleotide. This rearrangement joins TRBV5-1 to TRBJ2-3; TRBD2 aligns across 10 bases. CDR3 size: 21 residues. V lost 4 bases and J lost 2; bases outside the gene matches: 22. Looked up from germline, CDR1 is SGHRS and CDR2 is YFSETQ. CDR3 amino acids: CASSLGGSPKASGGYTDTQYF. The CDR3 DNA reads as TGCGCCAGCAGCCTCGGTGGATCCCCTAAGGCTAGCGGGGGATACACAGATACGCAGTATTTT.

About this clonotype: This may be a read error: a much more frequent sequence differs by one nucleotide. V and J are TRBV10-3 and TRBJ2-3; a possible D gene is TRBD2 (5 bases). In germline, CDR1 is ENHRY, CDR2 SYGVKD. Trimming took off 8 bases at V and 4 bases at J, with 16 bases between the two ends. The CDR3 contains 14 residues. As DNA, the CDR3 is TGTGCCATCGGTCGGGGTGGAGGTGCAGATACGCAGTATTTT. This sequence encodes CAIGRGGGADTQYF.

This clonotype was seen at least ten times. J is TRBJ2-1 and V is TRBV28; TRBD2 matches 7 bases. With 8 bases clipped from V and 5 bases from J, the junction kept 9 bases outside the gene matches. Germline lookup yields CDR1 MDHEN and CDR2 SYDVKM. CDR3 size: 14 residues. The CDR3 reads CASSGRGNNNEQFF. The CDR3 region has the DNA TGTGCCAGCTCTGGGAGGGGTAACAACAATGAGCAGTTCTTC.

This clonotype was counted between two and nine times. CDR3 bases: TGTGCCAGCAGCTCTGGGGGCACTAGCGTGACAAGGGAGCAGTACTTC. Its translation: CASSSGGTSVTREQYF. J is TRBJ2-7 and V is TRBV7-6, with D possibly matching TRBD2 (7 bases). The CDR3 consists of 16 residues. Germline V lookup: CDR1 SGHVS, CDR2 FNYEAQ. The V end lost 4 bases, the J end lost 7 bases, and 23 bases lay between the germline ends.

This clonotype was recorded a few times. V is TRBV6-1 and J is TRBJ2-2, with 8 bases lining up with TRBD2. J gave up 5 bases and V 5 bases, and 13 bases lay outside the gene matches. Germline V lookup: CDR1 MNHNS, CDR2 SASEGT. CDR3 length: 17 residues. The DNA of the CDR3 is TGTGCCAGCAGTAAAAAGCGGGGGAGTGGGGGAACCGGGGAGCTGTTTTTT. It translates to CASSKKRGSGGTGELFF.

The V gene is TRBV4-1, the J gene TRBJ2-7; tentative D call: TRBD1 (7 bases). Looked up from germline, CDR1 is MGHRA and CDR2 is YSYEKL. V lost 4 bases and J 3 bases, leaving 13 bases between the germline ends. The CDR3 extends over 14 amino acids. The CDR3 DNA is TGCGCCAGCAGCCGAGCAGGGGGGCGCTACGAGCAGTACTTC. It is translated as CASSRAGGRYEQYF.

Ten or more counts support this clonotype. The rearrangement uses TRBV18 and TRBJ1-1; D is undetermined. The germline gives CDR1 KGHSH, CDR2 LQKENI. The V end lost 3 bases, the J end lost 2 bases, and 10 bases lay between the germline ends. This CDR3 is built from 14 residues. The CDR3 is CASSPDQVNTEAFF. The CDR3 DNA sequence: TGTGCCAGCTCACCGGACCAGGTTAACACTGAAGCTTTCTTT.

This clonotype has just a few counts. The CDR3 sequence: CASATGPRNTEAFF. The CDR3 nucleotides read TGTGCCAGTGCCACAGGACCTCGGAACACTGAAGCTTTCTTT. This chain links TRBV19 with TRBJ1-1; D is possibly TRBD1 (5 bases). The CDR3 runs to 14 residues. With 8 bases removed from V and 1 base from J, the gap between germline ends came to 14 bases. The germline gives CDR1 LNHDA, CDR2 SQIVND (reference sequence).

V and J are TRBV24-1 and TRBJ2-1; the match to TRBD2 covers 12 bases. V was clipped by 3 bases and J by 8 bases; unmatched bases: 7. Germline V lookup: CDR1 KGHDR, CDR2 SFDVKD. There are 16 residues in the CDR3. The CDR3 sequence: CATSDQTSGSLYEQFF. CDR3 coding DNA: TGTGCCACCAGTGATCAGACTAGCGGGAGCCTCTATGAGCAGTTCTTC.